The 23 T cell receptor beta chains given below trace back to one sample, sequenced in a study of blood T cell repertoires in COVID-19. The protocol was immunoSEQ multiplex PCR, while the TCRdb copy is restricted to in-frame clones and leaves out a portion. Of approximately 86,000 clones in the sample, approximately 80% were seen once. Sequenced sample: peripheral blood. The receptors derive from a man aged 45-65 years with acute or convalescent COVID-19.

The chain links TRBV20-1 to TRBJ1-4; no reliable D call. V lost 5 bases and J lost 7, with 8 bases in between. Per germline, CDR1 DFQATT and CDR2 SNEGSKA (reference sequence). The CDR3 extends over 11 amino acids. The CDR3 sequence is CSAAPGEKLFF. CDR3 coding DNA: TGCAGTGCTGCACCAGGTGAAAAACTGTTTTTT.

This clone was seen just once. V gene TRBV7-9 combines with J gene TRBJ1-4; 8 positions agree with TRBD1. CDR1 and CDR2 (germline): SEHNR, FQNEAQ (reference sequence). Unmatched junction bases numbered 9, after V lost 5 bases and J lost 1 base. This CDR3 is built from 17 residues. The DNA for the CDR3 is TGTGCCAGCAGCAAAGGACAGGGTTGGGGAACTAATGAAAAACTGTTTTTT. Protein: CASSKGQGWGTNEKLFF. The full variable domain, completed using reference TRBV7-9 and TRBJ1-4, is DTGVSQNPRHKITKRGQNVTFRCDPISEHNRLYWYRQTLGQGPEFLTYFQNEAQLEKSRLLSDRFSAERPKGSFSTLEIQRTEQGDSAMYLCASSKGQGWGTNEKLFFGSGTQLSVL.

This chain links TRBV5-1 with TRBJ2-7; TRBD1 matches 9 bases. The trim removed 3 bases at V and 1 base at J, leaving 5 bases unmatched. Per the germline V gene, CDR1 is SGHRS and CDR2 is YFSETQ. This CDR3 is 15 amino acids long. DNA of the CDR3: TGCGCCAGCAGCTCCCTACAGGGGGCTTCCTACGAGCAGTACTTC. This sequence encodes CASSSLQGASYEQYF.

This chain links TRBV6-5 with TRBJ2-7, with a weak D call TRBD2 (6 bases). Trimming left V 0 bases short and J 2 bases short, with 11 bases between. The CDR3 length is 15 residues. Germline CDR1 is MNHEY and CDR2 is SVGAGI. The CDR3: CASSYSGLSPYEQYF. CDR3 coding DNA: TGTGCCAGCAGTTACTCGGGACTGTCTCCCTACGAGCAGTACTTC.

The chain has TRBV10-1 and TRBJ2-3; the D is unclear. The ends were cut back, 0 bases at V and 2 bases at J, with 6 bases in the middle. CDR3 size: 14 residues. CDR1 WNHNN and CDR2 SYGVQD come from the germline V gene (reference sequence). In nucleotides, the CDR3 is TGCGCCAGCAGTGAGTCGGCTCTCACAGATACGCAGTATTTT. It codes for CASSESALTDTQYF.

The CDR3 protein is CATSDQTGLQHF. CDR3 nucleotides: TGTGCCACCAGTGACCAGACAGGGCTCCAGCATTTT. The V gene is TRBV24-1, the J gene TRBJ1-5; the match to TRBD1 covers 7 bases. CDR1 is KGHDR and CDR2 is SFDVKD in the germline V gene. V shed 4 bases and J 12 bases; nucleotides not matched to a gene: 5. The CDR3 consists of 12 residues.

The chain couples TRBV18 to TRBJ2-1, with a tentative D call TRBD2 (6 bases). This CDR3 contains 14 residues. V was clipped by 3 bases and J by 12 bases, with 18 bases between them. The germline V gene has CDR1 KGHSH and CDR2 LQKENI. CDR3 nucleotides: TGTGCCAGCTCACCGGGACCCCAGCAGGGAGGGCAGTTCTTC. Translation: CASSPGPQQGGQFF.

The CDR3 DNA sequence: TGTGCCAGCAGCCGAGCGGGAGGCACCTACAATGAGCAGTTCTTC. It encodes CASSRAGGTYNEQFF. V is TRBV6-5 and J is TRBJ2-1, with TRBD2 matching 9 bases. CDR3 length: 15 residues. Germline values: CDR1 MNHEY, CDR2 SVGAGI. The J segment lost 2 bases and the V segment lost 6 bases, leaving 5 bases of the junction unmatched.

This chain joins TRBV11-2 and TRBJ1-2; possibly TRBD1 for D (5 bases). Trimming took off 0 bases at V and 5 bases at J, with 16 bases between the two ends. This CDR3 has 16 amino acids. CDR1 SGHAT and CDR2 FQNNGV come from the germline V gene. The CDR3 bases are TGTGCCAGCAGCTTAGAGGGAGGGGTAGGGAAGTATGGCTACACCTTC. This encodes CASSLEGGVGKYGYTF.

This chain uses TRBV4-2 with TRBJ2-3; TRBD2 might be the D (7 bases). The CDR3 runs to 16 residues. CDR1 is LGHNA, CDR2 YNFKEQ, per germline. Between the trimmed V and J ends, which lost 1 base and 0 bases, there was a span of 11 bases. CDR3 in amino acids: CASSQGGRESTDTQYF. The CDR3 DNA reads TGTGCCAGCAGCCAAGGGGGGCGGGAGAGCACAGATACGCAGTATTTT.

V gene TRBV5-1 combines with J gene TRBJ1-1; the D is unclear. Deletions cut 0 bases from V and 4 bases from J, with 10 bases between. The CDR3 runs 14 residues. Germline V CDR1 and CDR2: SGHRS, YFSETQ. The CDR3 DNA is TGCGCCAGCAGCTTGGTAGATTCGGGCACTGAAGCTTTCTTT. Residues: CASSLVDSGTEAFF.

This clone was observed once. The chain uses TRBV5-1 and TRBJ2-3, with 10 positions matching TRBD2. This CDR3 is 15 amino acids long. Germline V lookup: CDR1 SGHRS, CDR2 YFSETQ. V lost 4 bases, J lost 2 bases, and 4 bases stayed unmatched. The DNA for the CDR3 is TGCGCCAGCAGCATTAGCGGGGGGTACACAGATACGCAGTATTTT. Translation: CASSISGGYTDTQYF.

This chain connects TRBV19 to TRBJ1-2; TRBD1 matches 10 bases. Germline CDR1 reads LNHDA; CDR2 reads SQIVND (reference sequence). Germline trimming cut 9 bases from V and 4 bases from J; bases unmatched to any gene: 11. The CDR3 loop spans 15 amino acids. CDR3 DNA: TGTGCCAGCCACCCGACCCGGACAGGGGGCTATGGCTACACCTTC. Translated: CASHPTRTGGYGYTF.

Only one count was recorded for this clone. The CDR3 region has the DNA TGCGCCAGCAGCTTGGAAGGACAGGGTGTCTTTTCCGGGGAGCTGTTTTTT. Protein product: CASSLEGQGVFSGELFF. This chain links TRBV5-1 with TRBJ2-2; 8 positions agree with TRBD1. The CDR3 is made up of 17 amino acids. The J segment lost 6 bases and the V segment lost 0 bases, leaving 10 bases of the junction unmatched. Germline V CDR1 and CDR2: SGHRS, YFSETQ. Supplemented by reference TRBV5-1 and TRBJ2-2, the full variable domain reads KAGVTQTPRYLIKTRGQQVTLSCSPISGHRSVSWYQQTPGQGLQFLFEYFSETQRNKGNFPGRFSGRQFSNSRSEMNVSTLELGDSALYLCASSLEGQGVFSGELFFGEGSRLTVL.

The chain has TRBV7-2 and TRBJ2-3; 8 bases are shared with TRBD2. The CDR3 loop spans 15 amino acids. Trimming at V came to 5 bases and at J to 0 bases, leaving 4 bases not matched to a gene. Germline CDR1 and CDR2: SGHTA and FQGNSA. The CDR3 DNA reads as TGTGCCAGCAGCACCGTAGCGGGAAGCACAGATACGCAGTATTTT. It encodes CASSTVAGSTDTQYF.

The J gene is TRBJ2-7, the V gene TRBV28; maybe TRBD1 (5 bases). Trimming took 6 bases from V and 4 from J, leaving 16 bases between them. The CDR3 loop spans 14 amino acids. Germline CDR1 and CDR2: MDHEN and SYDVKM. The CDR3 protein is CASRDPGRKYEQYF. The CDR3 coding sequence is TGTGCCAGCAGGGATCCAGGGCGCAAATACGAGCAGTACTTC.

The CDR3 loop is CASSMTRNSNQPQHF. Here the CDR3 DNA reads TGTGCCAGTAGTATGACCAGGAATAGCAATCAGCCCCAGCATTTT. The chain uses TRBV19 and TRBJ1-5; D is uncertain. CDR3 length: 15 amino acids. The V gene's germline CDR1 is LNHDA and CDR2 SQIVND (reference sequence). V lost 3 bases to trimming and J lost 0 bases, with 9 bases between them.

This clone was seen many times. This chain links TRBV9 with TRBJ1-3, with D unclear. The CDR3 loop spans 17 amino acids. Deletions cut 0 bases from V and 3 bases from J, with 16 bases between. Germline V gene lookup returns CDR1 SGDLS and CDR2 YYNGEE. The CDR3 here is CASSVVSRGSVGNTIYF. For the CDR3, the DNA is TGTGCCAGCAGCGTAGTTTCCCGGGGTTCTGTTGGAAACACCATATATTTT.

The V call is TRBV5-1, the J call TRBJ1-1, with 8 positions matching TRBD1. Germline V lookup: CDR1 SGHRS, CDR2 YFSETQ. The CDR3 length is 14 residues. Germline trimming cut 3 bases from V and 4 bases from J; bases unmatched to any gene: 5. CDR3 nucleotide sequence: TGCGCCAGCAGCTCGACAGGGGAGAGCACTGAAGCTTTCTTT. Translation gives CASSSTGESTEAFF.

The CDR3 loop reads CASSLGGGYETQYF. For the CDR3, the DNA is TGTGCCAGCAGCTTAGGAGGGGGCTATGAGACCCAGTACTTC. This sequence joins TRBV7-2 and TRBJ2-5, with 7 bases that match TRBD1. The CDR3 is 14 residues long. The germline CDR1 and CDR2 sequences are SGHTA and FQGNSA. The junction had 4 bases not matched to a gene; V was cut back by 1 base and J by 5 bases.

This clone was found once. The chain has TRBV12-3 or TRBV12-4 and TRBJ1-1; tentatively, D is TRBD1 (6 bases). The CDR3 is made up of 13 amino acids. Trimming cost V 5 bases and J 9 bases, with 16 bases left between them. The CDR3 nucleotides read TGTGCCAGCAGTCATCGGAGGCAGGGGAAAGCTTTCTTT. Translating gives CASSHRRQGKAFF.

The V call is TRBV3-1 (or the pseudogene TRBV3-2), the J call TRBJ2-7, with 8 nucleotides matching TRBD2. With V trimmed by 1 base and J by 2 bases, 10 bases remained unmatched. This CDR3 comprises 17 residues. Germline CDR1 is LGHDT and CDR2 is YNNKEL (reference sequence). The CDR3 DNA follows: TGTGCCAGCAGCCAAGGAGCGGGAGTTTACACCGCCTACGAGCAGTACTTC. It codes for CASSQGAGVYTAYEQYF.

The CDR3, as DNA: TGCGCCAGCAGCTTGGCGGGCCTAGGGGACAATGAGCAGTTCTTC. Its translation: CASSLAGLGDNEQFF. The chain links TRBV5-1 to TRBJ2-1; possible D gene TRBD1, 5 bases. The ends were cut back, 0 bases at V and 5 bases at J, with 12 bases in the middle. The germline V gene has CDR1 SGHRS and CDR2 YFSETQ. The CDR3 spans 15 residues.